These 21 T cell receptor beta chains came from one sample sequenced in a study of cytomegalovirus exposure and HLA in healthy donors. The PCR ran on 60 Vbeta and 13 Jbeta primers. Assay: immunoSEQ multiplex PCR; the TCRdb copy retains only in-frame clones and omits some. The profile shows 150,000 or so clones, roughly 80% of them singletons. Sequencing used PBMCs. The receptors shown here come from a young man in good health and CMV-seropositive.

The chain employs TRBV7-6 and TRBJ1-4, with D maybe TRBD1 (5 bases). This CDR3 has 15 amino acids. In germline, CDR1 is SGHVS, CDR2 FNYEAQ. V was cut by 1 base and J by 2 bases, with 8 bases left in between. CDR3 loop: CASSLEGTTNEKLFF. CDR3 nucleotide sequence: TGTGCCAGCAGCTTAGAAGGGACTACTAATGAAAAACTGTTTTTT.

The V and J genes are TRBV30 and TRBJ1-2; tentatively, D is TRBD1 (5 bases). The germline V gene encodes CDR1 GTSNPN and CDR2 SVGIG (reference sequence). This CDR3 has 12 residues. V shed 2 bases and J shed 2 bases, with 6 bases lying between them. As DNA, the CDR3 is TGTGCCTGGAGTCGACAGAACTATGGCTACACCTTC. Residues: CAWSRQNYGYTF.

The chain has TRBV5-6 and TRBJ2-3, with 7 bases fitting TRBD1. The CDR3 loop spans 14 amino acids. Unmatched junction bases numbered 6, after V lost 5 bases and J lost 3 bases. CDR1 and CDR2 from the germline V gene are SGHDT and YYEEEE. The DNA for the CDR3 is TGTGCCAGCAGTTGGGACAGTCTAACAGATACGCAGTATTTT. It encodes CASSWDSLTDTQYF.

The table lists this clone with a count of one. The CDR3 bases are TGTGCCGGTGGGGGCGCAGATACGCAGTATTTT. The encoded protein is CAGGGADTQYF. J is TRBJ2-3 and V is TRBV7-2; D is possibly TRBD1 (6 bases). Trimming removed 11 bases from V and 4 bases from J, with 10 bases in between. CDR3 length: 11 residues. Germline V CDR1 and CDR2: SGHTA, FQGNSA.

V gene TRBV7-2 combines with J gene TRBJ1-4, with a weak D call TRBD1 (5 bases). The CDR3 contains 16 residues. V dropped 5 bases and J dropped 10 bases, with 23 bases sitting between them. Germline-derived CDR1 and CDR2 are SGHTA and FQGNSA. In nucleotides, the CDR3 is TGTGCCAGCAGCGTTCAACCCGGGACTGAGGTCAGAAAACTGTTTTTT. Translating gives CASSVQPGTEVRKLFF.

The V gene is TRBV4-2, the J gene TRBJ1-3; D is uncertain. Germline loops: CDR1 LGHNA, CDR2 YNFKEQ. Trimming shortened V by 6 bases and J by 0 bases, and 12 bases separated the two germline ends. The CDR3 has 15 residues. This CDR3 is CASSHEVASGNTIYF. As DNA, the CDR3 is TGTGCCAGCAGTCACGAGGTCGCCTCTGGAAACACCATATATTTT.

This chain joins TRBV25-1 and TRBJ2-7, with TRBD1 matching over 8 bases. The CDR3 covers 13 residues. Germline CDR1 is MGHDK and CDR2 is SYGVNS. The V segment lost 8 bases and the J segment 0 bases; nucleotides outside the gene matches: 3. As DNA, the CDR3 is TGTGCCAGCGGCGACAGGGGCTCCTACGAGCAGTACTTC. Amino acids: CASGDRGSYEQYF.

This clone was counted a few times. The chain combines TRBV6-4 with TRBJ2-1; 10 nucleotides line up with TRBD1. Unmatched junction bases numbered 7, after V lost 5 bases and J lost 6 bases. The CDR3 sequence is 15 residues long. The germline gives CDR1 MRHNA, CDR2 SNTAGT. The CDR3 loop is CASSPGTGDINEQFF. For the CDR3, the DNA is TGTGCCAGCAGTCCCGGGACAGGGGACATCAATGAGCAGTTCTTC.

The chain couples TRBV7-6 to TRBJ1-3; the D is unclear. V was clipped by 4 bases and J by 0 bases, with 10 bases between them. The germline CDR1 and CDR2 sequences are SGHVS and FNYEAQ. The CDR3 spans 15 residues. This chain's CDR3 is CASSSTSGSGNTIYF. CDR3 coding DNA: TGTGCCAGCAGCTCTACGTCCGGCTCTGGAAACACCATATATTTT.

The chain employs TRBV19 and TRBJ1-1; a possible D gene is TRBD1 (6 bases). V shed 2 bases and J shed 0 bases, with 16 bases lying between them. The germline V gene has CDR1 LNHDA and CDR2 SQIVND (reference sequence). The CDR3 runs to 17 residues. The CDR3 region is CASSIRDTSRLNTEAFF. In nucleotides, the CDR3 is TGTGCCAGTAGTATACGGGACACCTCTCGGCTGAACACTGAAGCTTTCTTT.

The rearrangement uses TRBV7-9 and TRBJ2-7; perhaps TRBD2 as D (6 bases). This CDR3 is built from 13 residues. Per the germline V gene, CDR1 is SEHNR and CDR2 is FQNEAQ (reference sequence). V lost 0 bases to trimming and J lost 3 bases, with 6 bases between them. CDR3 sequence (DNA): TGTGCCAGCAGCTTAGCGGAGGGCTACGAGCAGTACTTC. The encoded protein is CASSLAEGYEQYF.

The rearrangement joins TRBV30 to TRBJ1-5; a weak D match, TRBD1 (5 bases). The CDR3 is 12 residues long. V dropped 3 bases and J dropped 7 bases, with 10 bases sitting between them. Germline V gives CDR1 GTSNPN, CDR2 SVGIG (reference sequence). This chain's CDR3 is CAWSGGGQPQHF. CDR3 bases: TGTGCCTGGAGCGGGGGAGGACAGCCCCAGCATTTT.

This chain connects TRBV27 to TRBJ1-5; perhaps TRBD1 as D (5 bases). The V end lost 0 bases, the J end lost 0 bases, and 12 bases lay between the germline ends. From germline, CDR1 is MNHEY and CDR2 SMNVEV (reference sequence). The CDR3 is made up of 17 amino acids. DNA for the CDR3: TGTGCCAGCAGTTTATCAGGGGTAAGACATAGCAATCAGCCCCAGCATTTT. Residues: CASSLSGVRHSNQPQHF.

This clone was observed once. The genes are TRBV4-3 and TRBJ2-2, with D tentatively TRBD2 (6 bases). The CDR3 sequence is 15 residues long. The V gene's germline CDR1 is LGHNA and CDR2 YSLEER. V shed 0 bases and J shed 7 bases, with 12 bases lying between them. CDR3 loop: CASSQDLGGIGELFF. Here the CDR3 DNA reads TGCGCCAGCAGCCAAGATTTAGGAGGGATCGGGGAGCTGTTTTTT.

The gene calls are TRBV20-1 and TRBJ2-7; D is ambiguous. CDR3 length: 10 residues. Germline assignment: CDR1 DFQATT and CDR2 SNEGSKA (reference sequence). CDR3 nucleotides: TGCAGACATAAAAGCTACGAGCAGTACTTC. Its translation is CRHKSYEQYF.

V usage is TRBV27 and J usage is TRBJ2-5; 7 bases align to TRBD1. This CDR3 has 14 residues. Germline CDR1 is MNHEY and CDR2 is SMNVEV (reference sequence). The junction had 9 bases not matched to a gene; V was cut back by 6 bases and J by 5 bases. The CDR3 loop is CASRSDRLRETQYF. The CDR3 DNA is TGTGCCAGCAGATCGGACAGGTTACGGGAGACCCAGTACTTC.

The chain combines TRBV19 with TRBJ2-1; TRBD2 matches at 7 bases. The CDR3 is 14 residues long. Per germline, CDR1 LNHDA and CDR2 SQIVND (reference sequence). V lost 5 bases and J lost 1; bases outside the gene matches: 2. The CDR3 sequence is CASSPAGSYNEQFF. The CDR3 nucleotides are TGTGCCAGTAGTCCAGCGGGATCCTACAATGAGCAGTTCTTC.

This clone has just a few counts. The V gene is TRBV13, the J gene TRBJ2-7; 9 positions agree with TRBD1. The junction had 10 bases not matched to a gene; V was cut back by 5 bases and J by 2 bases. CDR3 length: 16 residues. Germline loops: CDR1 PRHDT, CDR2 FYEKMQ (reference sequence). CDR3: CASSPRRDRAPYEQYF. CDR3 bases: TGTGCCAGCAGCCCTAGGAGGGACAGGGCTCCCTACGAGCAGTACTTC.

The CDR3 loop is CASSRDFQSEQFF. The CDR3 region has the DNA TGTGCCAGCAGTCGGGACTTTCAGAGTGAGCAGTTCTTC. The chain is built from TRBV2 and TRBJ2-1, with TRBD2 as a possible D gene (6 bases). From germline, CDR1 is SNHLY and CDR2 FYNNEI. The CDR3 is made up of 13 amino acids. The V end was cut by 5 bases, the J end by 9 bases, with 14 bases between.

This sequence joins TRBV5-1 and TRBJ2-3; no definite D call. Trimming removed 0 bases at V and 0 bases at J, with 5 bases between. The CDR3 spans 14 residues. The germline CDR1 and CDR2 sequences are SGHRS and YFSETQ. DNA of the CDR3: TGCGCCAGCAGCTTGGAACGGAGCACAGATACGCAGTATTTT. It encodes CASSLERSTDTQYF.

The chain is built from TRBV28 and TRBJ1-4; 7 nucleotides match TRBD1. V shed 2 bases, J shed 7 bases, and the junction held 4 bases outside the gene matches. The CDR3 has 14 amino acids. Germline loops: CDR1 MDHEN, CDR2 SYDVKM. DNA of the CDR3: TGTGCCAGCAGTTTAGACAGGGTTGGTGAAAAACTGTTTTTT. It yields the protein CASSLDRVGEKLFF.